The 27 T cell receptor beta chains given below trace back to one sample, sequenced in a study of T cell repertoires in cytomegalovirus infection (dated by TCRdb to about 2019). What these receptors recognize is not known. The sample's treatment or condition label, decoded: in vitro stimulation with specific CMV peptide epitopes to enrich CMV-specific T cells. Sequenced on an Illumina HiSeq 1500. The public reads were reprocessed in TCRdb via fastp at Q25 and MiXCR, keeping in-frame beta chains. CDR3 protein duplicates are merged, each entry listing the most common genes and DNA. The sample table holds under 850,000 distinct CDR3 sequences, of which roughly a third were seen once. Jointly, the top ten make up about 18% of the sample. The source material was cultured PBMCs, sampled from culture after CMV antigen stimulation. Receptors originate from a human donor in good health (CMV status not recorded). Some clones in this sample may be carry-over from other donors' samples.

There are a few counts of this clonotype. This sequence joins TRBV7-2 and TRBJ2-7; a possible D gene is TRBD1 (5 bases). The CDR3 has 15 residues. Trimming removed 4 bases at V and 0 bases at J, with 13 bases between. The germline V gene encodes CDR1 SGHTA and CDR2 FQGNSA. The CDR3 DNA follows: TGTGCCAGCAGCTCGCCCCCAGGGCGCTCCTACGAGCAGTACTTC. It codes for CASSSPPGRSYEQYF.

The V call is TRBV7-2, the J call TRBJ1-3, with D uncertain. Germline assignment: CDR1 SGHTA and CDR2 FQGNSA. The V and J ends lost 5 bases and 8 bases respectively, with 7 bases between them. This CDR3 has 11 residues. This CDR3 is CASSNSDTIYF. CDR3 nucleotides: TGTGCCAGCAGCAACTCGGACACCATATATTTT.

This clonotype was seen only a few times. The chain recombines TRBV10-3 with TRBJ2-1, with D possibly being TRBD2 (7 bases). The V gene lost 4 bases and the J gene lost 8 bases, with 21 bases spanning the gap. The CDR3 runs to 16 residues. CDR1 is ENHRY and CDR2 is SYGVKD in the germline V gene. The CDR3 spells CAISGQSYRGAHEQFF. The CDR3 nucleotides are TGTGCCATCAGTGGTCAGTCCTACCGGGGGGCCCATGAGCAGTTCTTC.

The V and J genes are TRBV2 and TRBJ1-4, with 8 nucleotides matching TRBD1. V lost 3 bases and J lost 6; bases outside the gene matches: 3. Germline CDR1 reads SNHLY; CDR2 reads FYNNEI. The CDR3 is 14 residues long. The CDR3, as DNA: TGTGCCAGCAGTGAGGGCAGGGGGCATGAAAAACTGTTTTTT. Protein product: CASSEGRGHEKLFF.

The CDR3 spells CASRTGGSNEQFF. The CDR3 nucleotides are TGCGCCAGCAGAACCGGGGGATCCAATGAGCAGTTCTTC. V usage is TRBV10-2 and J usage is TRBJ2-1; possibly TRBD2 for D (6 bases). The V end was cut by 6 bases, the J end by 6 bases, with 12 bases between. Looked up from germline, CDR1 is WSHSY and CDR2 is SAAADI. This CDR3 has 13 residues.

This clonotype was detected a few times. This chain links TRBV6-2 or TRBV6-3 with TRBJ2-3; D is possibly TRBD1 (6 bases). CDR3 size: 13 residues. Germline lookup yields CDR1 MNHEY and CDR2 SVGEGT. V lost 11 bases, J lost 1 base, and 13 bases lay in between. This chain's CDR3 is CAGHRVGTDTQYF. CDR3 coding DNA: TGTGCCGGCCACAGGGTTGGCACAGATACGCAGTATTTT.

The rearrangement links TRBV4-1 to TRBJ2-7; tentative D call: TRBD1 (5 bases). The germline gives CDR1 MGHRA, CDR2 YSYEKL. The CDR3 is 15 residues long. V was trimmed by 5 bases and J by 3 bases, leaving 17 bases between them. In DNA form, the CDR3 reads TGCGCCAGCAGCGAGCTTGGCAGGGTTGACTACGAGCAGTACTTC. Translation gives CASSELGRVDYEQYF.

The chain carries TRBV10-3 and TRBJ2-7; D is ambiguous. Between the trimmed V and J ends, which lost 10 bases and 2 bases, there was a span of 12 bases. CDR1 is ENHRY and CDR2 is SYGVKD in the germline V gene. The CDR3 is 12 amino acids. CDR3 nucleotides: TGTGCCACCTCCCGCGACGCCTACGAGCAGTACTTC. Translating it yields CATSRDAYEQYF.

The table lists this clonotype with a few counts. The genes are TRBV7-4 and TRBJ1-2; D perhaps matches TRBD1 (6 bases). Germline CDR1 is SGHVT and CDR2 is SQSDAQ. V was shortened by 9 bases and J by 4 bases, with 15 bases between the two germline ends. The CDR3 loop spans 13 amino acids. CDR3 sequence reads: CASRQGLGYGYTF. CDR3 nucleotides: TGTGCCAGTCGGCAGGGGCTTGGCTATGGCTACACCTTC.

The chain links TRBV6-1 to TRBJ2-7; possible D gene TRBD1, 7 bases. The length of the CDR3 is 14 residues. The germline V gene encodes CDR1 MNHNS and CDR2 SASEGT. V was pared by 7 bases and J by 3 bases, with 16 bases between. The CDR3 here is CASTQGGAGYEQYF. Here the CDR3 DNA reads TGTGCCAGCACCCAGGGGGGCGCAGGCTACGAGCAGTACTTC.

This clonotype appeared a few times. Here the CDR3 DNA reads TGTGCCAGCAGTGCAGGGAATGAGCAGTTCTTC. Protein: CASSAGNEQFF. This chain joins TRBV7-6 and TRBJ2-1, with a tentative D call TRBD1 (5 bases). The germline CDR1 and CDR2 sequences are SGHVS and FNYEAQ. V lost 6 bases and J 7 bases, leaving 7 bases between the germline ends. CDR3 size: 11 residues.

The J gene is TRBJ2-3, the V gene TRBV14; 7 positions agree with TRBD2. V shed 4 bases and J 0 bases; nucleotides not matched to a gene: 13. The CDR3 contains 18 residues. Germline V gives CDR1 SGHDN, CDR2 FVKESK. Written as DNA, the CDR3 is TGTGCCAGCAGCCGCCTCCGACTAGCCCCAATCAGCACAGATACGCAGTATTTT. Translating gives CASSRLRLAPISTDTQYF.

The rearrangement uses TRBV6-1 and TRBJ1-1, with 7 bases lining up with TRBD1. The CDR3 contains 13 residues. Germline CDR1 and CDR2: MNHNS and SASEGT. V dropped 0 bases and J dropped 7; count of bases not matched to a gene: 2. The CDR3 region is CASSEAGQLEAFF. CDR3 DNA sequence: TGTGCCAGCAGTGAAGCGGGACAGCTTGAAGCTTTCTTT.

V is TRBV20-1 and J is TRBJ2-1, with D unclear. The CDR3 contains 11 residues. V shed 6 bases and J shed 8 bases, with 11 bases lying between them. Germline CDR1 is DFQATT and CDR2 is SNEGSKA (reference sequence). CDR3 region: CSASLGYEQFF. The CDR3 region has the DNA TGCAGTGCCAGTCTAGGCTATGAGCAGTTCTTC.

V usage is TRBV12-3 or TRBV12-4 and J usage is TRBJ2-2; 8 nucleotides match TRBD1. J was trimmed by 6 bases and V by 6 bases; bases with no gene match: 9. This CDR3 has 15 residues. For the CDR3, the DNA is TGTGCCAGCAGACCAGGGGGCCCCCAGCCCGGGGAGCTGTTTTTT. Translated, it gives CASRPGGPQPGELFF.

This clonotype has more than one count but fewer than ten. Germline is not matched at one junction end, which may reflect a read error. The chain carries TRBV6-2 or TRBV6-3 and TRBJ2-1; 9 bases line up with TRBD1. The CDR3 is made up of 14 amino acids. In germline, CDR1 is MNHEY, CDR2 SVGEGT. The CDR3 protein is CASKDRGSHNEQFF. DNA for the CDR3: TGTGCCAGCAAGGACAGGGGCTCCCACAATGAGCAGTTCTTC.

The rearrangement links TRBV6-1 to TRBJ2-3, with unresolved D. This CDR3 is built from 13 residues. V lost 7 bases, J lost 3 bases, and 11 bases lay in between. In germline, CDR1 is MNHNS, CDR2 SASEGT. The CDR3, as DNA: TGTGCCAGCACCCAGGATCGGACAGATACGCAGTATTTT. Translated: CASTQDRTDTQYF.

The sample holds a few counts of this clonotype. The chain employs TRBV29-1 and TRBJ1-4; D uncertain. V was shortened by 0 bases and J by 8 bases, with 13 bases between the two germline ends. The CDR3 sequence is 14 residues long. Germline lookup yields CDR1 SQVTM and CDR2 ANQGSEA. The CDR3 nucleotides are TGCAGCGTTGAAGATCGGGGTTCAGGCGAAAAACTGTTTTTT. Translating it yields CSVEDRGSGEKLFF.

The chain is built from TRBV19 and TRBJ2-4; 7 nucleotides line up with TRBD1. V dropped 3 bases and J dropped 1; count of bases not matched to a gene: 3. CDR3 length equals 15 residues. Germline CDR1 and CDR2: LNHDA and SQIVND (reference sequence). CDR3 amino acids: CASSMGQKAKNIQYF. CDR3 nucleotides: TGTGCCAGTAGTATGGGACAGAAGGCCAAAAACATTCAGTACTTC.

The genes are TRBV28 and TRBJ1-2, with no clear D. The germline CDR1 and CDR2 sequences are MDHEN and SYDVKM. Trimming shortened V by 4 bases and J by 2 bases, and 11 bases separated the two germline ends. This CDR3 has 14 amino acids. CDR3 in amino acids: CASSYGPENYGYTF. The CDR3 DNA reads TGTGCCAGCAGTTACGGTCCGGAGAACTATGGCTACACCTTC.

This clonotype came up many times. The gene calls are TRBV7-2 and TRBJ1-5, with unresolved D. The CDR3 covers 15 residues. From germline, CDR1 is SGHTA and CDR2 FQGNSA. V lost 3 bases to trimming and J lost 0 bases, with 9 bases between them. The CDR3 spells CASSFWTASNQPQHF. The DNA for the CDR3 is TGTGCCAGCAGCTTTTGGACTGCTAGCAATCAGCCCCAGCATTTT.

This clonotype appeared a few times. The chain uses TRBV7-2 and TRBJ2-7; the D gene is possibly TRBD1 (6 bases). The length of the CDR3 is 14 residues. V lost 5 bases and J lost 0, with 11 bases in between. The germline V gene has CDR1 SGHTA and CDR2 FQGNSA. CDR3 nucleotides: TGTGCCAGCAGCCTACAGGGTGACTCCTACGAGCAGTACTTC. As protein: CASSLQGDSYEQYF.

This clonotype was observed many times. The CDR3 protein is CASSSAGTYEQYF. CDR3 nucleotides: TGTGCCAGCAGCTCTGCCGGTACCTACGAGCAGTACTTC. The V gene is TRBV7-2, the J gene TRBJ2-7, with D unclear. Germline values: CDR1 SGHTA, CDR2 FQGNSA. The length of the CDR3 is 13 residues. Trimming left V 4 bases short and J 2 bases short, with 9 bases between.

This clonotype came up a few times. This rearrangement joins TRBV2 to TRBJ2-1; 10 bases align to TRBD2. The CDR3 has 15 residues. Germline CDR1 is SNHLY and CDR2 is FYNNEI. V lost 11 bases and J lost 6; bases outside the gene matches: 13. For the CDR3, the DNA is TGTGCCTTACGCAGGGCCAGCGGGGGGGCCAATGAGCAGTTCTTC. This gives the protein CALRRASGGANEQFF. The whole variable domain, remainder taken from reference TRBV2 and TRBJ2-1, is EPEVTQTPSHQVTQMGQEVILRCVPISNHLYFYWYRQILGQKVEFLVSFYNNEISEKSEIFDDQFSVERPDGSNFTLKIRSTKLEDSAMYFCALRRASGGANEQFFGPGTRLTVL.

This chain links TRBV15 with TRBJ2-7, with D perhaps TRBD1 or TRBD2 (6 bases each). This CDR3 has 12 residues. Per germline, CDR1 LNHNV and CDR2 YYDKDF (reference sequence). Trimming left V 8 bases short and J 6 bases short, with 14 bases between. Here the CDR3 DNA reads TGTGCCACCCCTCGGGGGCTCTGCGAGCAGTACTTC. Amino acid sequence: CATPRGLCEQYF.

V usage is TRBV4-1 and J usage is TRBJ1-1; the D is unclear. The CDR3 sequence is 15 residues long. Germline loops: CDR1 MGHRA, CDR2 YSYEKL. The V and J ends lost 1 base and 3 bases respectively, with 12 bases between them. CDR3 protein: CASSQVLRGHTEAFF. CDR3 sequence (DNA): TGCGCCAGCAGCCAAGTCTTGCGGGGTCACACTGAAGCTTTCTTT.

This clonotype turned up a few times. This chain connects TRBV4-2 to TRBJ2-1; TRBD2 matches 13 bases. This CDR3 region has 20 residues. The V gene's germline CDR1 is LGHNA and CDR2 YNFKEQ. J was trimmed by 4 bases and V by 0 bases; bases with no gene match: 12. In nucleotides, the CDR3 is TGTGCCAGCAGCCAAGATATGGTGACTAGCGGGGGGCCCCTTTACAATGAGCAGTTCTTC. This encodes CASSQDMVTSGGPLYNEQFF.